One T cell receptor beta chain is described in this entry. This entry is derived from a study of blood T cell repertoires in COVID-19. The overall study: T cells, B-cell-depleted T cells, or PBMCs supplied cDNA or gDNA.

The CDR3 loop spans 12 amino acids. V lost 3 bases and J 4 bases, leaving 9 bases between the germline ends. The germline CDR1 and CDR2 sequences are SQVTM and ANQGSEA. Repertoires were generated with immunoSEQ multiplex PCR, while TCRdb's copy carries only in-frame clones and drops some. The data contain under 300,000 clones, approximately 90% of them singletons. The chain is built from TRBV29-1 and TRBJ1-1, with a possible D match to TRBD1 (5 bases). The TCR was taken from a woman between 35 and 50 years old who had recovered from COVID-19. Specimen: peripheral blood. As DNA, the CDR3 is TGCAGCGTTGACCCCCAGGGCACTGAAGCTTTCTTT. It encodes CSVDPQGTEAFF.